These 8 T cell receptor beta chains were sequenced from one sample in a study of OX40 agonist ivuxolimab in advanced cancers. Repertoires were generated with immunoSEQ multiplex PCR, while TCRdb's copy carries only in-frame clones and drops some. This table holds 67,000 or so clones, 86% found once. The material sequenced was CD4+ or CD8+ T cells sorted from blood, taken in a trial of the OX40 agonist ivuxolimab. Receptor source: an adult with an advanced solid tumor such as melanoma, head and neck, liver or kidney cancer.

The rearrangement links TRBV15 to TRBJ1-4; unclear D gene. CDR1 LNHNV and CDR2 YYDKDF come from the germline V gene (reference sequence). The V end was cut by 0 bases, the J end by 4 bases, with 18 bases between. This CDR3 has 18 residues. CDR3 residues: CATSREGLRIINNEKLFF. The CDR3 bases are TGTGCCACCAGCAGAGAAGGCCTACGGATTATTAATAATGAAAAACTGTTTTTT.

This clone was found once. The genes are TRBV9 and TRBJ2-1; the D is unclear. The V and J ends lost 3 bases and 0 bases respectively, with 7 bases between them. This CDR3 is built from 14 residues. Germline assignment: CDR1 SGDLS and CDR2 YYNGEE. The chain's CDR3 is CASSETSSYNEQFF. In DNA form, the CDR3 reads TGTGCCAGCAGCGAGACGAGCTCCTACAATGAGCAGTTCTTC.

The chain has TRBV6-1 and TRBJ2-3; 7 bases align to TRBD1. The CDR3 is made up of 14 amino acids. The V segment lost 6 bases and the J segment 5 bases; nucleotides outside the gene matches: 8. Germline assignment: CDR1 MNHNS and CDR2 SASEGT. The CDR3, as DNA: TGTGCCAGCAGGCCGGGACAGAACCTAGATACGCAGTATTTT. Its translation: CASRPGQNLDTQYF.

V gene TRBV5-1 combines with J gene TRBJ2-7; D may correspond to TRBD1 or TRBD2 (10 bases each). V was clipped by 4 bases and J by 3 bases, with 20 bases between them. This CDR3 comprises 16 residues. Germline V gene data show CDR1 as SGHRS and CDR2 as YFSETQ. CDR3 sequence (DNA): TGCGCCAGCAGCCCAGCGGGAGGGACAGGGGTCTACGAGCAGTACTTC. It specifies CASSPAGGTGVYEQYF.

The chain employs TRBV6-4 and TRBJ1-6, with TRBD1 as a possible D gene (5 bases). The germline V and J ends were trimmed by 9 bases and 6 bases, with 18 bases remaining between them. Germline values: CDR1 MRHNA, CDR2 SNTAGT. The CDR3 runs to 15 residues. CDR3 coding DNA: TGTGCCAGTTTTAACGGGGCTTTTCGTAATTCACCCCTCCACTTT. Translation: CASFNGAFRNSPLHF.

The chain recombines TRBV5-5 with TRBJ1-1; possibly TRBD1 for D (6 bases). Germline-derived CDR1 and CDR2 are SGHKS and YYEKEE (reference sequence). V shed 3 bases and J shed 0 bases, with 24 bases lying between them. The CDR3 length is 19 residues. The CDR3 region is CASSYWDTANSLMNTEAFF. The CDR3 nucleotides read TGTGCCAGCAGCTACTGGGACACCGCAAACTCACTTATGAACACTGAAGCTTTCTTT.

The J gene is TRBJ2-5, the V gene TRBV6-6; unclear D gene. CDR1 is MNHNY and CDR2 is SVGAGI in the germline V gene (reference sequence). The ends were cut back, 2 bases at V and 0 bases at J, with 7 bases in the middle. This CDR3 has 14 amino acids. The CDR3 reads CASSYTTYQETQYF. The CDR3 DNA follows: TGTGCCAGCAGTTACACGACATACCAAGAGACCCAGTACTTC.

J is TRBJ2-4 and V is TRBV5-4; D possibly corresponds to TRBD1 (6 bases). This CDR3 is 15 amino acids long. Trimming cost V 2 bases and J 6 bases, with 15 bases left between them. The germline gives CDR1 SGHNT, CDR2 YYREEE (reference sequence). CDR3 coding DNA: TGTGCCAGCAGCTTTCCAACGGAAGGGGGAAACATTCAGTACTTC. This gives the protein CASSFPTEGGNIQYF.